These 14 T cell receptor beta chains originate from one sample sequenced in a study of blood T cell repertoires in COVID-19. The protocol was immunoSEQ multiplex PCR, while the TCRdb copy is restricted to in-frame clones and leaves out a portion. The data hold over 250,000 clones, with about 91% observed a single time. Sequences were obtained from PBMCs or T cells enriched from blood (not recorded which). All receptors come from a woman younger than 30 who had recovered from COVID-19.

The gene calls are TRBV19 and TRBJ1-2; D remains unclear. V shed 0 bases and J shed 5 bases, with 4 bases lying between them. Germline loops: CDR1 LNHDA, CDR2 SQIVND (reference sequence). The CDR3 covers 12 residues. The CDR3: CASSIETYGYTF. The CDR3 region has the DNA TGTGCCAGTAGTATAGAAACTTATGGCTACACCTTC.

In its sample, this clone was seen once. The rearrangement joins TRBV5-1 to TRBJ2-7; the D is unclear. This CDR3 comprises 13 residues. Trimming removed 4 bases from V and 3 bases from J, with 11 bases in between. Germline V gives CDR1 SGHRS, CDR2 YFSETQ. The chain's CDR3 is CASSDTQYYEQYF. CDR3 DNA: TGCGCCAGCAGCGATACCCAGTACTACGAGCAGTACTTC.

A note on this clone: The same CDR3 is also encoded by other DNA sequences in this sample. The chain employs TRBV7-2 and TRBJ1-2, with 9 bases fitting TRBD1. Germline values: CDR1 SGHTA, CDR2 FQGNSA. The CDR3 sequence is 14 residues long. Trimming removed 3 bases from V and 3 bases from J; junction bases left unmatched: 2. The CDR3 nucleotides read TGTGCCAGCAGCTTGGGACAGGGCCACTATGGCTACACCTTC. It yields the protein CASSLGQGHYGYTF.

CDR3 nucleotides: TGTGCCAGCAGCGTAGGTTACACCAACTACGAGCAGTACTTC. Translation: CASSVGYTNYEQYF. The rearrangement joins TRBV9 to TRBJ2-7, with D unclear. V was shortened by 0 bases and J by 3 bases, with 10 bases between the two germline ends. The CDR3 contains 14 residues. CDR1 is SGDLS, CDR2 YYNGEE, per germline.

Only a few counts were recorded for this clone. The gene calls are TRBV6-5 and TRBJ2-3; the D gene is possibly TRBD2 (5 bases). This CDR3 region has 13 residues. From germline, CDR1 is MNHEY and CDR2 SVGAGI. Trimming removed 4 bases at V and 3 bases at J, with 8 bases between. The CDR3 sequence: CASSWRRTDTQYF. The CDR3 DNA reads as TGTGCCAGCAGTTGGAGGAGGACAGATACGCAGTATTTT.

The gene calls are TRBV6-5 and TRBJ1-3; D remains ambiguous. The CDR3 length is 14 residues. CDR1 is MNHEY, CDR2 SVGAGI, per germline. Trimming stripped 0 bases from V and 2 bases from J, with 5 bases between. The DNA of the CDR3 is TGTGCCAGCAGTTACTCAACTCCTGGAAACACCATATATTTT. This encodes CASSYSTPGNTIYF.

The chain carries TRBV12-5 and TRBJ1-1; D gene ambiguous. The germline V and J ends were trimmed by 3 bases and 5 bases, with 7 bases remaining between them. The CDR3 has 12 residues. CDR1 is LGHNT and CDR2 is FRNRAP in the germline V gene. The DNA of the CDR3 is TGTGCTAGTGGTTTCCGAGGTACTGAAGCTTTCTTT. It encodes CASGFRGTEAFF.

The rearrangement joins TRBV7-2 to TRBJ2-7, with TRBD2 matching over 10 bases. Germline V lookup: CDR1 SGHTA, CDR2 FQGNSA. V lost 3 bases to trimming and J lost 3 bases; unmatched junction nucleotides: 2. The CDR3 contains 14 residues. CDR3: CASSLSSGSYEQYF. In DNA, the CDR3 is TGTGCCAGCAGCTTGTCTAGCGGGAGCTACGAGCAGTACTTC.

This clone was observed once. V is TRBV27 and J is TRBJ1-2, with D possibly TRBD1 on 6 matching bases. Germline CDR1 is MNHEY and CDR2 is SMNVEV (reference sequence). Trimming removed 3 bases at V and 0 bases at J, with 20 bases between. The length of the CDR3 is 18 residues. The CDR3 reads CASSFRGAADLTNYGYTF. CDR3 coding DNA: TGTGCCAGCAGTTTCCGGGGGGCAGCCGATCTAACTAACTATGGCTACACCTTC.

The V call is TRBV2, the J call TRBJ1-1; D not certain. The V gene's germline CDR1 is SNHLY and CDR2 FYNNEI. The length of the CDR3 is 14 residues. V lost 8 bases, J lost 7 bases, and 20 bases lay in between. The CDR3 here is CASQILFTLDEAFF. The CDR3 region has the DNA TGTGCCAGCCAGATTTTATTCACCCTAGATGAAGCTTTCTTT.

The chain has TRBV27 and TRBJ1-1; D is possibly TRBD1 (6 bases). Germline CDR1 and CDR2: MNHEY and SMNVEV (reference sequence). This CDR3 is built from 14 residues. V dropped 5 bases and J dropped 4 bases, with 14 bases sitting between them. The CDR3: CASSTPRRGTEAFF. As DNA, the CDR3 is TGTGCCAGCAGTACCCCCCGCAGGGGCACTGAAGCTTTCTTT.

The chain has TRBV3-1 (or the pseudogene TRBV3-2) and TRBJ2-5; TRBD1 aligns across 7 bases. V dropped 2 bases and J dropped 4; count of bases not matched to a gene: 10. Germline-derived CDR1 and CDR2 are LGHDT and YNNKEL (reference sequence). The CDR3 runs 16 residues. The CDR3 sequence is CASSQSFQGQRETQYF. The CDR3, as DNA: TGTGCCAGCAGCCAAAGTTTTCAGGGACAGAGAGAGACCCAGTACTTC.

This clone was seen a few times. The chain employs TRBV28 and TRBJ1-5; D is uncertain. CDR1 and CDR2 from the germline V gene are MDHEN and SYDVKM. This CDR3 comprises 16 residues. V was clipped by 8 bases and J by 2 bases, with 19 bases between them. CDR3 DNA sequence: TGTGCCAGCGCTAAACCCCCGACTTGGGGCAATCAGCCCCAGCATTTT. Protein product: CASAKPPTWGNQPQHF.

The chain has TRBV27 and TRBJ2-1; 7 nucleotides align to TRBD2. This CDR3 spans 18 amino acids. The V gene's germline CDR1 is MNHEY and CDR2 SMNVEV (reference sequence). V was clipped by 3 bases and J by 3 bases; unmatched bases: 14. The CDR3 nucleotides read TGTGCCAGCAGTTTGGGAATCGGGCGGGGGACGGACTACAATGAGCAGTTCTTC. This sequence encodes CASSLGIGRGTDYNEQFF.